The rows below give T cell receptor beta chains drawn from one sample of a study of T-cell memory formation after mild COVID-19. TCRdb reprocessed the 5' RACE reads via MiXCR and lists one record per CDR3 protein. The sample has tens of thousands of distinct CDR3 sequences, over 15% seen once; the top ten hold 30% to 35%. Source material: PBMCs or a T cell subset sorted from them (not recorded which). These receptors originate from an adult woman who had mild COVID-19 (a few samples of this study predate the infection). Cell type and time point are not known. Each CDR3 is given with its conserved first and last residue. Each record gives: CDR3 protein, CDR3 DNA, J gene, clone size, D gene, V gene. A D gene is named only where the DNA matches it firmly. Expanded clones are given a class, and other clones once, few, many or no size at all.

CATSRGATGTDTQYF,TGTGCCACCAGCAGAGGGGCGACAGGGACAGATACGCAGTATTTT,TRBJ2-3,NA,TRBD1,TRBV15
CSARDPYGSHYEQYF,TGCAGTGCTAGAGACCCTTACGGGAGTCACTACGAGCAGTACTTC,TRBJ2-7,NA,NA,TRBV20-1
CASSVGGDTGELFF,TGTGCCAGCAGCGTAGGGGGGGACACCGGGGAGCTGTTTTTT,TRBJ2-2,NA,NA,TRBV9
CASSLSTEGDTQYF,TGTGCCAGCAGTTTATCCACGGAGGGGGATACGCAGTATTTT,TRBJ2-3,NA,NA,TRBV27
CASSNSIPGQGLGKNIQYF,TGTGCCAGCAGCAACTCCATCCCGGGACAGGGGTTGGGCAAAAACATTCAGTACTTC,TRBJ2-4,few,NA,TRBV21-1
CSVENLADEYNEQFF,TGCAGCGTTGAAAACCTAGCGGATGAGTACAATGAGCAGTTCTTC,TRBJ2-1,NA,TRBD2,TRBV29-1
CASSLLQGTGELFF,TGTGCCAGCAGCCTTTTACAGGGTACCGGGGAGCTGTTTTTT,TRBJ2-2,NA,NA,TRBV7-8
CASSLVGEQYF,TGTGCCAGCAGCTTAGTCGGAGAGCAGTACTTC,TRBJ2-7,many,NA,TRBV7-9
CASNLGGPLFMTDTQYF,TGTGCCAGCAATCTCGGGGGGCCCCTCTTCATGACAGATACGCAGTATTTT,TRBJ2-3,few,NA,TRBV6-6
CASSPEGVTDTQYF,TGTGCCAGCAGCCCCGAAGGGGTCACAGATACGCAGTATTTT,TRBJ2-3,few,NA,TRBV7-9
CATSDSSGALGDTQYF,TGTGCCACCAGTGATTCTTCGGGGGCTCTAGGGGATACGCAGTATTTT,TRBJ2-3,few,NA,TRBV24-1
CASSQGGSKGAPTYEQYF,TGTGCCAGCAGCCAAGGAGGTTCTAAGGGGGCACCAACCTACGAGCAGTACTTC,TRBJ2-7,few,TRBD1,TRBV14
CASSIGTGGYEQYF,TGCGCCAGCAGCATTGGGACAGGGGGTTACGAGCAGTACTTC,TRBJ2-7,once,TRBD1,TRBV5-1
CASSFRQGLYEQYF,TGTGCCAGCAGTTTCCGTCAGGGACTCTACGAGCAGTACTTC,TRBJ2-7,few,NA,TRBV27
CPLREYPASPLHF,TGTCCCCTGAGAGAATATCCGGCTTCACCCCTCCACTTT,TRBJ1-6,NA,NA,TRBV19
CASSPLPVPGVETQYF,TGTGCCAGCAGTCCCCTACCCGTACCGGGGGTGGAGACCCAGTACTTC,TRBJ2-5,few,NA,TRBV7-8
CASSKPRNTSSYEQYF,TGTGCCAGCAGCAAACCCAGGAACACTAGCTCCTACGAGCAGTACTTC,TRBJ2-7,few,NA,TRBV21-1
CASSNPRILAGAINQETQYF,TGTGCCAGCAGCAACCCCAGGATCTTAGCGGGGGCTATTAACCAAGAGACCCAGTACTTC,TRBJ2-5,once,TRBD2,TRBV9
CASPPQGVVNEQFF,TGTGCCAGCCCCCCCCAGGGGGTAGTCAATGAGCAGTTCTTC,TRBJ2-1,few,TRBD1,TRBV7-9
CATSDFPNTGELFF,TGTGCCACCAGTGATTTTCCGAACACCGGGGAGCTGTTTTTT,TRBJ2-2,NA,NA,TRBV24-1
CSARVGTGGGYEQYF,TGCAGTGCTAGAGTTGGGACAGGGGGCGGTTACGAGCAGTACTTC,TRBJ2-7,NA,TRBD1,TRBV20-1
CASSFGGPSYEQYF,TGTGCCAGCAGTTTTGGGGGCCCATCGTACGAGCAGTACTTC,TRBJ2-7,NA,NA,TRBV12-3/TRBV12-4
CASSLRGTWGETQYF,TGTGCCAGCAGTTTAAGGGGAACGTGGGGTGAGACGCAGTATTTT,TRBJ2-3,few,NA,TRBV27
CSARDSGGWEQYF,TGCAGTGCTAGAGATTCAGGGGGCTGGGAGCAGTACTTC,TRBJ2-7,NA,TRBD1,TRBV20-1
CASSPPGRASYEQYF,TGTGCCAGCAGCCCACCGGGCCGGGCTAGCTACGAGCAGTACTTC,TRBJ2-7,NA,NA,TRBV9
CATSDFSLTDTQYF,TGTGCCACCAGTGATTTCTCCTTGACAGATACGCAGTATTTT,TRBJ2-3,few,NA,TRBV24-1
CASSTEGRPGEQYF,TGTGCCAGCAGCACAGAAGGACGGCCAGGCGAGCAGTACTTC,TRBJ2-7,NA,NA,TRBV7-9
CASSSYSGVSNEQFF,TGTGCCAGCAGCTCCTATAGCGGGGTATCAAATGAGCAGTTCTTC,TRBJ2-1,few,TRBD2,TRBV7-8
CASSQPGELFF,TGTGCCAGCAGCCAACCCGGGGAGCTGTTTTTT,TRBJ2-2,few,NA,TRBV4-2
CASSESRAGHSYEQYF,TGTGCCAGCAGCGAGAGTCGAGCGGGACACTCCTACGAGCAGTACTTC,TRBJ2-7,few,NA,TRBV2
CASSYSRISGTIDDTQYF,TGTGCCAGCAGTTACTCTCGCATTAGCGGGACGATTGATGATACGCAGTATTTT,TRBJ2-3,NA,TRBD2,TRBV6-2/TRBV6-3
CASRWTEIPSTDTQYF,TGTGCCAGCAGATGGACCGAAATTCCTAGCACAGATACGCAGTATTTT,TRBJ2-3,NA,NA,TRBV7-6
CASSIPSGDPYEQYF,TGTGCCAGCAGCATCCCTAGCGGGGACCCCTACGAGCAGTACTTC,TRBJ2-7,NA,TRBD2,TRBV11-1
CSVNGPDTDTQYF,TGCAGCGTTAATGGTCCAGACACAGATACGCAGTATTTT,TRBJ2-3,NA,NA,TRBV29-1
CSVELGQTYEQYF,TGCAGCGTTGAACTGGGACAGACCTACGAGCAGTACTTC,TRBJ2-7,few,TRBD1,TRBV29-1
CASSALSGAGANVLTF,TGTGCCAGCAGCGCACTCTCAGGGGCAGGGGCCAACGTCCTGACTTTC,TRBJ2-6,NA,NA,TRBV9
CASSQDGKYTDTQYF,TGCGCCAGCAGCCAAGATGGGAAGTACACAGATACGCAGTATTTT,TRBJ2-3,few,NA,TRBV4-3
CASSHLGQAASGANVLTF,TGTGCCAGCAGTCACCTGGGACAGGCCGCCTCTGGGGCCAACGTCCTGACTTTC,TRBJ2-6,once,TRBD1,TRBV27
CASRWDRNSPLHF,TGTGCCAGCAGATGGGATAGAAATTCACCCCTCCACTTT,TRBJ1-6,NA,NA,TRBV5-6
CASSQVVGPQYNEQFF,TGCGCCAGCAGCCAAGTAGTTGGGCCCCAATACAATGAGCAGTTCTTC,TRBJ2-1,NA,NA,TRBV4-3
CASSQDGRGNEQFF,TGTGCCAGCAGCCAAGATGGCAGGGGCAATGAGCAGTTCTTC,TRBJ2-1,many,NA,TRBV4-2
CASSFVLLTGGHSPLHF,TGTGCCAGCAGCTTTGTCTTACTAACAGGGGGCCATTCACCCCTCCACTTT,TRBJ1-6,NA,TRBD1,TRBV5-6
CASSQPGDGLGYGYTF,TGTGCCAGCAGCCAACCGGGGGACGGCCTGGGCTATGGCTACACCTTC,TRBJ1-2,NA,NA,TRBV25-1
CATSEGNWNTGELFF,TGTGCCACCAGCGAGGGAAATTGGAACACCGGGGAGCTGTTTTTT,TRBJ2-2,many,NA,TRBV15
CAGLAGVTQYF,TGTGCCGGGCTAGCGGGAGTTACGCAGTATTTT,TRBJ2-3,NA,TRBD2,TRBV7-2
CASSVSGSTDTQYF,TGTGCCAGCAGCGTGTCTGGGAGCACAGATACGCAGTATTTT,TRBJ2-3,few,NA,TRBV9